Listed below are T cell receptor beta chains from one sample, sequenced in a study of identical twins. TCRdb independently ran MiXCR on the 5' RACE reads; one entry per CDR3 protein. The sample yields about 550,000 distinct CDR3 sequences, about a fifth seen once. The same sample was also used in a study of yellow fever vaccine responses in identical twins.

Source material: CD4+ T cells sorted from blood. The receptors were gathered from a woman younger than 35 in good health. CDR3s include the opening cysteine and the closing phenylalanine or tryptophan. The D gene is left open where the match is weak. Only some rows state a clone size, as once, few, many or a class for expanded clones.

d_call j_call v_call clone_size cdr3_nt cdr3_aa
TRBD2 TRBJ2-7 TRBV20-1 once TGCAGTGCCATAATAGCGGGAGTCGGGGACGAGCAGTACTTC CSAIIAGVGDEQYF
NA TRBJ1-1 TRBV3-1 few TGTGCCAGCAGCCAGCCGCCGGGCATGCAAGCTTTCTTT CASSQPPGMQAFF
NA TRBJ2-1 TRBV5-1 many TGCGCCAGCAGCTTGGGGACCTACACAAACAATGAGCAGTTCTTC CASSLGTYTNNEQFF
TRBD2 TRBJ2-2 TRBV20-1 NA TGCAGTGCCCAGCCGGGCGGGAGGCACACCGGGGAGCTGTTTTTT CSAQPGGRHTGELFF
TRBD1 TRBJ1-1 TRBV6-1 few TGTGCCAGCAGGGCCGACAGGGACATCAATGAAGCTTTCTTT CASRADRDINEAFF
NA TRBJ2-3 TRBV20-1 NA TGCAGTGCTCCAAGCGGCAGCACAGATACGCAGTATTTT CSAPSGSTDTQYF
NA TRBJ1-2 TRBV6-5 few TGTGCCAGCAGTAACGGAGGGGGCTATGGCTACACCTTC CASSNGGGYGYTF
NA TRBJ1-1 TRBV20-1 NA TGCAGTGCTAGAGGTTTCCAGGGCTTTGACACTGAAGCTTTCTTT CSARGFQGFDTEAFF
NA TRBJ2-1 TRBV11-2 many TGTGCCAGCAGCACCCCACGGGGGTACAATGAGCAGTTCTTC CASSTPRGYNEQFF
NA TRBJ2-3 TRBV5-1 NA TGCGCCAGCTGTTGGGGGGGGGCTGGCACAGATACGCAGTATTTT CASCWGGAGTDTQYF
TRBD1 TRBJ2-7 TRBV6-5 NA TGTGCCAGCAGTTACGGGACAGTCTACGAGCAGTACTTC CASSYGTVYEQYF
TRBD2 TRBJ2-7 TRBV10-3 NA TGTGCCATCAGTGAGCGGGGGGACTACGAGCAGTACTTC CAISERGDYEQYF
TRBD1 TRBJ2-1 TRBV6-4 few TGTGCCAGCAGTCCGACAGGGGGTTTTCGGCAGTTCTTC CASSPTGGFRQFF
TRBD1 TRBJ2-7 TRBV12-3/TRBV12-4 NA TGTGCCAGCAGGGCTAACACAGGGGTTTCGTACGAGCAGTACTTC CASRANTGVSYEQYF
TRBD2 TRBJ2-1 TRBV2 few TGTGCCAGCAGGGATCCGGGACTAGCGGGAACCAATGAGCAGTTCTTC CASRDPGLAGTNEQFF
NA TRBJ2-4 TRBV21-1 NA TGTGCCAGCAGCATTCGACTGTCAGCCAAAAACATTCAGTACTTC CASSIRLSAKNIQYF
NA TRBJ2-7 TRBV21-1 NA TGTGCCAGCAGCAAATGCTACCCTCGGGACAACTACGAGCAGTACTTC CASSKCYPRDNYEQYF
NA TRBJ1-2 TRBV7-3 NA TGTGCCAGCAGCCCCACTCCGGCGCCCCTGGGCTACACCTTC CASSPTPAPLGYTF
NA TRBJ1-1 TRBV7-9 few TGTGCCAGCAGCTCAGTCGGGGACACTGAAGCTTTCTTT CASSSVGDTEAFF
TRBD2 TRBJ2-3 TRBV5-1 many TGCGCCAGCAGCTTGCTAGCGGGTAGCACAGATACGCAGTATTTT CASSLLAGSTDTQYF
TRBD2 TRBJ2-4 TRBV13 NA TGTGCCAGCAGCTCACGACTAGCGGGAGGGCCTTTCAGCTTTGCCAAAAACATTCAGTACTTC CASSSRLAGGPFSFAKNIQYF
NA TRBJ2-3 TRBV24-1 NA TGTGCCACCAGTGGTTCTGAGAGCCCTAGCACAGATACGCAGTATTTT CATSGSESPSTDTQYF
NA TRBJ1-6 TRBV2 NA TGTGCCTGCTGTCGGTCCTATAATTCACCCCTCCACTTT CACCRSYNSPLHF
TRBD1 TRBJ2-2 TRBV28 NA TGTGCCAGCAGTTTAATCCAGGGGGCGAGGGAGCTGTTTTTT CASSLIQGARELFF